The 25 T cell receptor beta chains presented below share a single source sample, sequenced in a study of control samples from healthy donors and cancer patients. Using immunoSEQ multiplex PCR, the repertoire was profiled, and TCRdb retains in-frame clones only, with some absent. The sample lists over 100,000 clones, 75% to 95% occurring once. Material for sequencing was blood. These receptor sequences come from a human donor in good health. The donor label of this sample is uncertain.

This rearrangement joins TRBV14 to TRBJ2-7; D is possibly TRBD1 (6 bases). The CDR3 spans 13 residues. Trimming stripped 0 bases from V and 6 bases from J, with 9 bases between. Germline lookup yields CDR1 SGHDN and CDR2 FVKESK. CDR3 amino acids: CASSQESRGEQYV. The DNA for the CDR3 is TGTGCCAGCAGCCAAGAATCCAGGGGCGAGCAGTACGTC.

V and J are TRBV3-1 (or the pseudogene TRBV3-2) and TRBJ2-1; D is uncertain. Germline V gives CDR1 LGHDT, CDR2 YNNKEL (reference sequence). The V end lost 1 base, the J end lost 6 bases, and 7 bases lay between the germline ends. The CDR3 loop spans 13 amino acids. CDR3 sequence reads: CASSQVSTNEQFF. Written as DNA, the CDR3 is TGTGCCAGCAGCCAAGTATCCACCAATGAGCAGTTCTTC.

The rearrangement uses TRBV19 and TRBJ1-4; D unresolved. The CDR3 loop spans 17 amino acids. Germline V gene data show CDR1 as LNHDA and CDR2 as SQIVND (reference sequence). Trimming took off 6 bases at V and 8 bases at J, with 25 bases between the two ends. CDR3 residues: CASSSQPSPLIGEKLFF. In DNA form, the CDR3 reads TGTGCCAGTAGCTCACAGCCGTCCCCTCTGATTGGGGAAAAACTGTTTTTT.

The chain couples TRBV10-3 to TRBJ1-5; 8 nucleotides align to TRBD1. Germline trimming cut 5 bases from V and 0 bases from J; bases unmatched to any gene: 12. The CDR3 has 18 amino acids. Germline loops: CDR1 ENHRY, CDR2 SYGVKD. The CDR3 DNA reads TGTGCCATCAGTAACGAAGACGGGACAGGCTATAGCAATCAGCCCCAGCATTTT. Translated, it gives CAISNEDGTGYSNQPQHF.

In nucleotides, the CDR3 is TGTGCCAGTAGTAGGGTACAAGCGGGACGTTACAATCAGCCCCAGCATTTT. Its protein is CASSRVQAGRYNQPQHF. The rearrangement links TRBV19 to TRBJ1-5, with D tentatively TRBD1 (5 bases). The CDR3 sequence is 17 residues long. Trimming left V 4 bases short and J 3 bases short, with 19 bases between. The germline V gene has CDR1 LNHDA and CDR2 SQIVND (reference sequence). Supplemented by reference TRBV19 and TRBJ1-5, the full variable domain reads DGGITQSPKYLFRKEGQNVTLSCEQNLNHDAMYWYRQDPGQGLRLIYYSQIVNDFQKGDIAEGYSVSREKKESFPLTVTSAQKNPTAFYLCASSRVQAGRYNQPQHFGDGTRLSIL.

The J gene is TRBJ1-2, the V gene TRBV5-1, with TRBD1 matching 10 bases. CDR1 and CDR2 from the germline V gene are SGHRS and YFSETQ. The J segment lost 6 bases and the V segment lost 4 bases, leaving 9 bases of the junction unmatched. This CDR3 has 15 amino acids. CDR3 in amino acids: CASSRGDRGRNGYTF. In nucleotides, the CDR3 is TGCGCCAGCAGCCGAGGCGACAGGGGGCGAAATGGCTACACCTTC.

The rearrangement joins TRBV10-1 to TRBJ1-6, with 7 bases fitting TRBD1. CDR3 length: 18 residues. Losses at the gene ends were 0 bases for V and 6 bases for J; bases not matched to a gene: 11. Per germline, CDR1 WNHNN and CDR2 SYGVQD (reference sequence). The CDR3 here is CASSESTGRDSSNSPLHF. The CDR3 DNA sequence: TGCGCCAGCAGTGAGTCGACTGGTAGGGACAGCAGTAATTCACCCCTCCACTTT.

The rearrangement links TRBV3-1 (or the pseudogene TRBV3-2) to TRBJ2-2; D is perhaps TRBD2 (6 bases). This CDR3 spans 18 amino acids. The V and J ends lost 1 base and 5 bases respectively, with 20 bases between them. Germline assignment: CDR1 LGHDT and CDR2 YNNKEL (reference sequence). As DNA, the CDR3 is TGTGCCAGCAGCCAAGTTATCCGCGGCAGGGAGGTTACCGGGGAGCTGTTTTTT. Residues: CASSQVIRGREVTGELFF.

This sequence joins TRBV7-2 and TRBJ1-4; no firm D call. Trimming removed 1 base at V and 7 bases at J, with 13 bases between. The germline gives CDR1 SGHTA, CDR2 FQGNSA. This CDR3 spans 15 amino acids. The CDR3: CASSLGGIGVEKLFF. In DNA form, the CDR3 reads TGTGCCAGCAGCTTAGGGGGTATTGGAGTTGAAAAACTGTTTTTT. Drawing the rest from reference TRBV7-2 and TRBJ1-4, the complete variable domain is GAGVSQSPSNKVTEKGKDVELRCDPISGHTALYWYRQSLGQGLEFLIYFQGNSAPDKSGLPSDRFSAERTGGSVSTLTIQRTQQEDSAVYLCASSLGGIGVEKLFFGSGTQLSVL.

The chain uses TRBV24-1 and TRBJ2-1, with a tentative D call TRBD2 (7 bases). Germline-derived CDR1 and CDR2 are KGHDR and SFDVKD. CDR3 size: 16 residues. V was pared by 5 bases and J by 7 bases, with 20 bases between. CDR3 loop: CATSGSFGGGPNEQFF. DNA of the CDR3: TGTGCCACCAGTGGGTCGTTTGGGGGGGGGCCTAATGAGCAGTTCTTC.

The V call is TRBV6-1, the J call TRBJ2-1; TRBD2 matches 9 bases. V lost 3 bases and J lost 7; bases outside the gene matches: 7. The germline V gene encodes CDR1 MNHNS and CDR2 SASEGT. The CDR3 loop spans 15 amino acids. CDR3 nucleotides: TGTGCCAGCAGTGATAGGCGGGGGGGCCGGAATGAGCAGTTCTTC. Its translation is CASSDRRGGRNEQFF.

This chain uses TRBV6-2 or TRBV6-3 with TRBJ1-2; no firm D call. This CDR3 is 14 amino acids long. CDR1 and CDR2 (germline): MNHEY, SVGEGT. The V end was cut by 0 bases, the J end by 1 base, with 6 bases between. CDR3 sequence: CASSYSSINYGYTF. CDR3 bases: TGTGCCAGCAGTTACTCGTCCATTAACTATGGCTACACCTTC.

The chain carries TRBV10-3 and TRBJ1-3, with D uncertain. The CDR3 is made up of 12 amino acids. CDR1 is ENHRY and CDR2 is SYGVKD in the germline V gene. The ends were cut back, 3 bases at V and 3 bases at J, with 3 bases in the middle. CDR3 coding DNA: TGTGCCATCAGTGAAGTTGGAAACACCATATATTTT. This encodes CAISEVGNTIYF.

The rearrangement links TRBV6-1 to TRBJ2-2, with D uncertain. CDR1 and CDR2 (germline): MNHNS, SASEGT. The ends were cut back, 2 bases at V and 5 bases at J, with 6 bases in the middle. The CDR3 is 13 amino acids. CDR3 protein: CASSEQETGELFF. CDR3 DNA sequence: TGTGCCAGCAGTGAACAGGAGACCGGGGAGCTGTTTTTT.

This clone turned up a few times. The chain links TRBV6-5 to TRBJ1-1; TRBD1 might be the D (6 bases). This CDR3 contains 12 residues. CDR1 and CDR2 from the germline V gene are MNHEY and SVGAGI. V lost 6 bases, J lost 5 bases, and 10 bases lay in between. CDR3 nucleotide sequence: TGTGCCAGCAGCCAACAGGGTACTGAAGCTTTCTTT. As protein: CASSQQGTEAFF.

The chain carries TRBV6-6 and TRBJ2-5; maybe TRBD1 (5 bases). Looked up from germline, CDR1 is MNHNY and CDR2 is SVGAGI (reference sequence). This CDR3 has 15 residues. Trimming stripped 0 bases from V and 0 bases from J, with 8 bases between. The CDR3 DNA reads TGTGCCAGCAGTTACTCACCAGGGTACCAAGAGACCCAGTACTTC. Its protein product is CASSYSPGYQETQYF.

This chain joins TRBV5-1 and TRBJ1-3; no reliable D call. With 0 bases removed from V and 6 bases from J, the gap between germline ends came to 4 bases. CDR1 and CDR2 (germline): SGHRS, YFSETQ. The CDR3 is made up of 12 amino acids. CDR3 residues: CASSLDLNTIYF. CDR3 nucleotide sequence: TGCGCCAGCAGCTTGGACCTAAACACCATATATTTT.

V usage is TRBV7-3 and J usage is TRBJ1-1, with D perhaps matching TRBD1 (6 bases). Germline CDR1 and CDR2: SGHTA and FQGTGA. There are 14 residues in the CDR3. Trimming took 3 bases from V and 2 from J, leaving 10 bases between them. Here the CDR3 reads CASSLGHGNTEAFF. The CDR3 DNA follows: TGTGCCAGCAGCTTGGGACATGGTAACACTGAAGCTTTCTTT.

The chain uses TRBV7-2 and TRBJ1-2, with D maybe TRBD1 (5 bases). Germline V gene lookup returns CDR1 SGHTA and CDR2 FQGNSA. CDR3 size: 16 residues. V lost 0 bases and J lost 0, with 11 bases in between. As DNA, the CDR3 is TGTGCCAGCAGCTTAGCGGGTGGGGCTGCTAACTATGGCTACACCTTC. It codes for CASSLAGGAANYGYTF.

The rearrangement joins TRBV12-5 to TRBJ2-3; D is unresolved. This CDR3 region has 12 residues. Germline V lookup: CDR1 LGHNT, CDR2 FRNRAP. V lost 1 base, J lost 4 bases, and 3 bases lay in between. CDR3 coding DNA: TGTGCTAGTGGTTTGGATTCAGATACGCAGTATTTT. Protein sequence: CASGLDSDTQYF.

The V gene is TRBV3-1 (or the pseudogene TRBV3-2), the J gene TRBJ2-2; weak D call: TRBD2 (6 bases). The CDR3 extends over 14 amino acids. Germline CDR1 and CDR2: LGHDT and YNNKEL (reference sequence). Trimming cost V 4 bases and J 6 bases, with 12 bases left between them. The CDR3 DNA reads TGTGCCAGCAGCCTGCGGGGATTAGCCGGGGAGCTGTTTTTT. It yields the protein CASSLRGLAGELFF.

V gene TRBV5-1 combines with J gene TRBJ1-2; D is unresolved. The CDR3 is made up of 13 amino acids. Germline-derived CDR1 and CDR2 are SGHRS and YFSETQ. V was trimmed by 1 base and J by 2 bases, leaving 6 bases between them. The CDR3 spells CASSLQTNYGYTF. In DNA, the CDR3 is TGCGCCAGCAGCTTGCAAACCAACTATGGCTACACCTTC. The complete variable domain, with remaining parts taken from reference TRBV5-1 and TRBJ1-2, reads KAGVTQTPRYLIKTRGQQVTLSCSPISGHRSVSWYQQTPGQGLQFLFEYFSETQRNKGNFPGRFSGRQFSNSRSEMNVSTLELGDSALYLCASSLQTNYGYTFGSGTRLTVV.

The genes are TRBV27 and TRBJ1-2; no definite D call. The CDR3 runs 15 residues. Trimming took off 2 bases at V and 3 bases at J, with 13 bases between the two ends. The germline V gene has CDR1 MNHEY and CDR2 SMNVEV (reference sequence). CDR3: CASSLQANPYYGYTF. The DNA for the CDR3 is TGTGCCAGCAGTTTACAAGCTAATCCCTACTATGGCTACACCTTC.

This clone was seen only a few times. The chain is built from TRBV18 and TRBJ2-7, with unresolved D. This CDR3 spans 12 amino acids. Trimming removed 1 base from V and 6 bases from J, with 7 bases in between. Germline V gives CDR1 KGHSH, CDR2 LQKENI. In DNA form, the CDR3 reads TGTGCCAGCTCACCACAGGGATCCGAGCAGTACTTC. It yields the protein CASSPQGSEQYF.

This chain joins TRBV6-6 and TRBJ2-7, with no clear D. The CDR3 length is 16 residues. Germline CDR1 MNHNY, CDR2 SVGAGI (reference sequence). The V end was cut by 6 bases, the J end by 1 base, with 19 bases between. For the CDR3, the DNA is TGTGCCAGCAGCCAACGTACTGGGCAGTCTTCCTACGAGCAGTACTTC. As protein: CASSQRTGQSSYEQYF.